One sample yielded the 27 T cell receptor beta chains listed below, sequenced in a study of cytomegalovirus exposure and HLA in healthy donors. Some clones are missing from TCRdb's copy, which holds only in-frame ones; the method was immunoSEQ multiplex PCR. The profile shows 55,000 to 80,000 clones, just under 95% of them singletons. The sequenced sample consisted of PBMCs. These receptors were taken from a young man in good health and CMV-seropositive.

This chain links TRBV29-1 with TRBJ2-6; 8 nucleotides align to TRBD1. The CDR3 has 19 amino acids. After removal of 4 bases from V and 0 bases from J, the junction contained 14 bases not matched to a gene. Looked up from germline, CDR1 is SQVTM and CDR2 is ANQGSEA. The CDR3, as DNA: TGCAGCGTTGGGGGGACAGGAGTTCACGATGGCTCTGGGGCCAACGTCCTGACTTTC. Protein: CSVGGTGVHDGSGANVLTF. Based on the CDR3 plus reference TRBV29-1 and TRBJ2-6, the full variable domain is SAVISQKPSRDICQRGTSLTIQCQVDSQVTMMFWYRQQPGQSLTLIATANQGSEATYESGFVIDKFPISRPNLTFSTLTVSNMSPEDSSIYLCSVGGTGVHDGSGANVLTFGAGSRLTVL.

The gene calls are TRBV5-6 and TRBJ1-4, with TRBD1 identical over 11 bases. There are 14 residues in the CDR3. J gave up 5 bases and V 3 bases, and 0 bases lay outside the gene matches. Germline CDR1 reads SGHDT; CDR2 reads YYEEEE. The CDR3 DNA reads TGTGCCAGCAGCTGGGACAGGGGGAATGAAAAACTGTTTTTT. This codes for CASSWDRGNEKLFF.

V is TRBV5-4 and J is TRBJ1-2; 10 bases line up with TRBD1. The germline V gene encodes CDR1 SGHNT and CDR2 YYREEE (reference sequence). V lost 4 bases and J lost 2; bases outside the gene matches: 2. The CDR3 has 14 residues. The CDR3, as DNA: TGTGCCAGCAGCCCGGGACAGGGGAACTATGGCTACACCTTC. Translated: CASSPGQGNYGYTF.

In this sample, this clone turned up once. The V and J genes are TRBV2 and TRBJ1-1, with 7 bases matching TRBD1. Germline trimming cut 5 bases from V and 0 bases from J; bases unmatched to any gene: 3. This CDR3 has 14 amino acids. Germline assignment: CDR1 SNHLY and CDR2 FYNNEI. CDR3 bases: TGTGCCAGCAGTCGACAGGGCATGAACACTGAAGCTTTCTTT. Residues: CASSRQGMNTEAFF. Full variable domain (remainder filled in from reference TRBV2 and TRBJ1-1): EPEVTQTPSHQVTQMGQEVILRCVPISNHLYFYWYRQILGQKVEFLVSFYNNEISEKSEIFDDQFSVERPDGSNFTLKIRSTKLEDSAMYFCASSRQGMNTEAFFGQGTRLTVV.

This chain's CDR3 is CASSQVSGRVGEKLFF. CDR3 coding DNA: TGCGCCAGCAGCCAAGTCTCTGGCAGGGTCGGGGAAAAACTGTTTTTT. The chain combines TRBV4-1 with TRBJ1-4, with a tentative D call TRBD1 (5 bases). Germline CDR1 reads MGHRA; CDR2 reads YSYEKL. V gave up 1 base and J gave up 8 bases, with 17 bases separating them. This CDR3 has 16 amino acids.

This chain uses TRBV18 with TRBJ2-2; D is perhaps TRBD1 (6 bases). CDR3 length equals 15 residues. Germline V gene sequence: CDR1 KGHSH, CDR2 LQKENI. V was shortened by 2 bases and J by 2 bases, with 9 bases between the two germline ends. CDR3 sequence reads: CASSPTDSNTGELFF. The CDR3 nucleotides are TGTGCCAGCTCACCAACGGACAGCAACACCGGGGAGCTGTTTTTT.

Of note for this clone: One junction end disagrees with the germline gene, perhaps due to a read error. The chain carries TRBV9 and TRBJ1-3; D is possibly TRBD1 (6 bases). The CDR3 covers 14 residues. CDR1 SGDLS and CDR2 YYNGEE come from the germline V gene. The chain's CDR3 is CASSEAPHLGDKFF. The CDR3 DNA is TGTGCCAGCAGCGAGGCCCCCCATCTCGGGGACAAGTTCTTT.

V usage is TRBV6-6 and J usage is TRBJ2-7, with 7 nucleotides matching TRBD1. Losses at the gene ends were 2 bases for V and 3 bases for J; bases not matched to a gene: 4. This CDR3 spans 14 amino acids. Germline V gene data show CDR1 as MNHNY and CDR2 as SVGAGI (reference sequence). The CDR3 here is CASSYRQGFYEQYF. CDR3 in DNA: TGTGCCAGCAGTTACCGACAGGGTTTCTACGAGCAGTACTTC.

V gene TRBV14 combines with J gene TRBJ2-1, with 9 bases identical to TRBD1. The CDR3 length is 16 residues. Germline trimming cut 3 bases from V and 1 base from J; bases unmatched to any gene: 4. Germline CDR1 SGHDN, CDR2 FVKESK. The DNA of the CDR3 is TGTGCCAGCAGCCACCCGACAGGGGGTTCCTACAATGAGCAGTTCTTC. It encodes CASSHPTGGSYNEQFF.

CDR3 amino acids: CAWSPKWGLAGVVSYNEQFF. CDR3 nucleotides: TGTGCCTGGAGCCCAAAATGGGGACTAGCGGGGGTAGTATCCTACAATGAGCAGTTCTTC. This chain joins TRBV30 and TRBJ2-1, with 14 bases aligning to TRBD2. V gave up 3 bases and J gave up 1 base; unmatched junction bases: 14. This CDR3 comprises 20 residues. Germline V CDR1 and CDR2: GTSNPN, SVGIG (reference sequence).

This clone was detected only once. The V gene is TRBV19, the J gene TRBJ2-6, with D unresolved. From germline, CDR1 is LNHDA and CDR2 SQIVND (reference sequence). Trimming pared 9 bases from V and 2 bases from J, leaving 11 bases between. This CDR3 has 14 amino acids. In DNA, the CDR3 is TGTGCCAGCAAGACATCTCCTGGGGCCAACGTCCTGACTTTC. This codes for CASKTSPGANVLTF.

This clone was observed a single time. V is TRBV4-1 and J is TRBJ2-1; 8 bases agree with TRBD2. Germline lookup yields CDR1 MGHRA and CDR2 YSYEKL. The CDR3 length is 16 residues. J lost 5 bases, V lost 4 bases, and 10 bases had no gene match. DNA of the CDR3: TGCGCCAGCAGCCGCCCGACTAGCGCCCTCAACAATGAGCAGTTCTTC. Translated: CASSRPTSALNNEQFF.

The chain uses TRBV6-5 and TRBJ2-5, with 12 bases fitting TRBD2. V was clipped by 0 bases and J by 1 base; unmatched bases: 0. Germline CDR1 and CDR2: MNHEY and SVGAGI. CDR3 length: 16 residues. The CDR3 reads CASSYSTSGGQETQYF. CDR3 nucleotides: TGTGCCAGCAGTTACTCGACTAGCGGGGGCCAAGAGACCCAGTACTTC.

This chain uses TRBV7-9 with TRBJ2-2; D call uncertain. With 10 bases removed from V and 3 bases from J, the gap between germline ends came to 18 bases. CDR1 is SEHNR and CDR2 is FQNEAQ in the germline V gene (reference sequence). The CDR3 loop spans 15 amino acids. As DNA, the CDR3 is TGTGCCACCTCCCCCCCCGGCGGCCACACCGGGGAGCTGTTTTTT. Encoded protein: CATSPPGGHTGELFF.

The CDR3 coding sequence is TGTGCCAGCAGCTTAGTCGCGGTTGGGCGGGGGACCCAGTACTTC. This gives the protein CASSLVAVGRGTQYF. The genes are TRBV7-2 and TRBJ2-5, with D possibly matching TRBD2 (6 bases). The CDR3 is made up of 15 amino acids. Between the trimmed V and J ends, which lost 1 base and 7 bases, there was a span of 16 bases. Germline CDR1 is SGHTA and CDR2 is FQGNSA.

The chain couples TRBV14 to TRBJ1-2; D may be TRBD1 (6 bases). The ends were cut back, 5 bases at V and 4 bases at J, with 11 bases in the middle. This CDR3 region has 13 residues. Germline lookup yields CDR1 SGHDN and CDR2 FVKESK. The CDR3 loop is CASSKQGTYGYTF. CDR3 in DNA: TGTGCCAGCAGCAAACAGGGTACCTATGGCTACACCTTC.

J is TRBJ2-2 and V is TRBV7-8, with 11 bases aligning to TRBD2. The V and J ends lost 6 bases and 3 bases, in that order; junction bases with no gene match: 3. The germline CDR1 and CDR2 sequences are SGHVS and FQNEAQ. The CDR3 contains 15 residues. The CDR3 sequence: CASRTGLADTGELFF. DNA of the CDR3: TGTGCCAGCAGGACGGGACTAGCGGACACCGGGGAGCTGTTTTTT.

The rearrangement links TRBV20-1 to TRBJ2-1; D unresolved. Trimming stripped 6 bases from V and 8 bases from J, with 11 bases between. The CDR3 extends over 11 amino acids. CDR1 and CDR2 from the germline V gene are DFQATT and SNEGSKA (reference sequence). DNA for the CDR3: TGCAGTGCAGAGCCCCCTGATGAGCAGTTCTTC. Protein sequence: CSAEPPDEQFF.

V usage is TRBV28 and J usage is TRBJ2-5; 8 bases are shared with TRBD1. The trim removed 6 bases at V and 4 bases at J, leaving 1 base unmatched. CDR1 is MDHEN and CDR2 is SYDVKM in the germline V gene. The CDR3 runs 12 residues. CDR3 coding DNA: TGTGCCAGCAGAGACAGGGGAGAGACCCAGTACTTC. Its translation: CASRDRGETQYF.

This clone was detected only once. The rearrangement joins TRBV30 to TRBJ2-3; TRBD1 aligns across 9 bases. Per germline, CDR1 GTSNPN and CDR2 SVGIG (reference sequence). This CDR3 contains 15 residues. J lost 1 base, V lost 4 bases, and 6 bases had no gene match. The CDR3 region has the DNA TGTGCCTGGACCACGGGACAGGGAGGCACAGATACGCAGTATTTT. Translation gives CAWTTGQGGTDTQYF. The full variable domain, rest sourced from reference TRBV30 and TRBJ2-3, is SQTIHQWPATLVQPVGSPLSLECTVEGTSNPNLYWYRQAAGRGLQLLFYSVGIGQISSEVPQNLSASRPQDRQFILSSKKLLLSDSGFYLCAWTTGQGGTDTQYFGPGTRLTVL.

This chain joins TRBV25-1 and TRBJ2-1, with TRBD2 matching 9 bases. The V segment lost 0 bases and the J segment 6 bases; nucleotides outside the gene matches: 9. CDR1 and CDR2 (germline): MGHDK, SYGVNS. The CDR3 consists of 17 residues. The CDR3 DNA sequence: TGTGCCAGCAGTGAATATGGGGCGGGAGGGTCAGGCAATGAGCAGTTCTTC. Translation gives CASSEYGAGGSGNEQFF.

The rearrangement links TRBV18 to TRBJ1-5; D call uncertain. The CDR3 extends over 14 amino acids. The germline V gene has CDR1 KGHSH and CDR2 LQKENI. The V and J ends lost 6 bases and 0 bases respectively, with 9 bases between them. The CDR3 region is CASSPAGSNQPQHF. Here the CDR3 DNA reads TGTGCCAGCTCTCCTGCAGGTAGCAATCAGCCCCAGCATTTT.

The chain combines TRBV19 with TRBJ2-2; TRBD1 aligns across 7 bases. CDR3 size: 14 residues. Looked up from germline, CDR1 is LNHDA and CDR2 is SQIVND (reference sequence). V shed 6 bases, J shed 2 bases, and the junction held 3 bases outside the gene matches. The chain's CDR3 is CASRDRSNTGELFF. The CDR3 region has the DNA TGTGCCAGTAGGGACAGGAGTAACACCGGGGAGCTGTTTTTT.

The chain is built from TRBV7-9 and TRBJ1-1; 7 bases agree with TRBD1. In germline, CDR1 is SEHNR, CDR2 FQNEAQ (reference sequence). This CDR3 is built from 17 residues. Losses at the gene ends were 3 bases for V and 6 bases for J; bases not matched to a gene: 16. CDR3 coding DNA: TGTGCCAGCAGCTTCCTTTTCGGGACAGTAGATTTTCCTGAAGCTTTCTTT. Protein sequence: CASSFLFGTVDFPEAFF.

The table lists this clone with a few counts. CDR3 sequence (DNA): TGCAGCGGGCAGGGGTTCTCTGGCTACACCTTC. It translates to CSGQGFSGYTF. The rearrangement links TRBV29-1 to TRBJ1-2; D is possibly TRBD1 (6 bases). This CDR3 has 11 amino acids. Germline V lookup: CDR1 SQVTM, CDR2 ANQGSEA. The V end lost 7 bases, the J end lost 7 bases, and 13 bases lay between the germline ends.

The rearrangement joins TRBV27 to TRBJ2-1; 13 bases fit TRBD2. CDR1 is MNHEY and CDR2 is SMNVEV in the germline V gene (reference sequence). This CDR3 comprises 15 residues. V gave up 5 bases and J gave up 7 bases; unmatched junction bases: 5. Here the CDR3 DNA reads TGTGCCAGCAGTCTTCGACTAGCGGGGGGAAATGAGCAGTTCTTC. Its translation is CASSLRLAGGNEQFF.

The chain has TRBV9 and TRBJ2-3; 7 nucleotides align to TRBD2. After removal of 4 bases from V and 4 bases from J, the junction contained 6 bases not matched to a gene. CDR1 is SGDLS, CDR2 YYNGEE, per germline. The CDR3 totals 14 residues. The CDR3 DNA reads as TGTGCCAGCAGCTCGCGACTAGCCCCAGATACGCAGTATTTT. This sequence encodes CASSSRLAPDTQYF.